One sample yielded the 27 T cell receptor beta chains listed below, sequenced in a study of Graves' ophthalmopathy and Graves' hyperthyroidism. RNA transcripts were the template, and TCR beta CDR3 regions were amplified from them. In the first round, RT-PCR was carried out with HTBI primers, and a multiplex PCR formed the second round. TCRdb fed the multiplex PCR reads into MiXCR, producing one record per CDR3 protein. Counted here are about 740,000 distinct CDR3 sequences, 40% occurring once; the ten biggest clones make up 44%. The sample comprised peripheral blood. The receptors here all came from an adult man with Graves' ophthalmopathy.

This clonotype was counted at least ten times. At one boundary the junction diverges from the germline segment, which might be a read error. The rearrangement joins TRBV7-9 to TRBJ1-2, with no clear D. CDR1 is SEHNR and CDR2 is FQNEAQ in the germline V gene (reference sequence). CDR3 size: 13 residues. DNA for the CDR3: TGCGCCAGCAGCTTGGTCGGTGAGGGTGGCTACACCTTC. Amino acid sequence: CASSLVGEGGYTF. The complete variable domain, with remaining parts taken from reference TRBV7-9 and TRBJ1-2, reads DTGVSQNPRHKITKRGQNVTFRCDPISEHNRLYWYRQTLGQGPEFLTYFQNEAQLEKSRLLSDRFSAERPKGSFSTLEIQRTEQGDSAMYLCASSLVGEGGYTFGSGTRLTVV.

In this sample, this clonotype turned up many times. The chain carries TRBV4-1 and TRBJ1-6, with a weak D call TRBD1 (6 bases). CDR1 is MGHRA and CDR2 is YSYEKL in the germline V gene. The CDR3 is 15 residues long. Trimming cost V 7 bases and J 4 bases, with 14 bases left between them. The CDR3 region has the DNA TGCGCCAGCACCCCCGAGGGGGGATATAATTCACCCCTCCACTTT. It encodes CASTPEGGYNSPLHF.

This chain links TRBV9 with TRBJ2-7, with 9 nucleotides matching TRBD1. Germline assignment: CDR1 SGDLS and CDR2 YYNGEE. The length of the CDR3 is 16 residues. V was clipped by 4 bases and J by 5 bases; unmatched bases: 13. The CDR3 protein is CASSFIGQGRTDEQYF. For the CDR3, the DNA is TGTGCCAGCAGCTTCATAGGACAGGGGAGGACGGACGAGCAGTACTTC.

This clonotype has ten or more counts. The chain uses TRBV20-1 and TRBJ1-2, with a weak D call TRBD1 (6 bases). In germline, CDR1 is DFQATT, CDR2 SNEGSKA (reference sequence). V lost 5 bases and J 2 bases, leaving 9 bases between the germline ends. This CDR3 region has 12 residues. The DNA for the CDR3 is TGCAGTGCTCATACAGGGAACTATGGCTACACCTTC. Protein: CSAHTGNYGYTF.

This clonotype was seen more than once but under ten times. The chain couples TRBV19 to TRBJ2-6; D is ambiguous. The germline CDR1 and CDR2 sequences are LNHDA and SQIVND (reference sequence). CDR3 length: 15 residues. V shed 5 bases and J shed 0 bases, with 8 bases lying between them. CDR3 residues: CASSGEYSGANVLTF. Written as DNA, the CDR3 is TGTGCCAGTAGTGGGGAATACTCTGGGGCCAACGTCCTGACTTTC.

To note about this clonotype: Compared with germline, one end of the junction differs, possibly owing to a read error. The rearrangement links TRBV7-9 to TRBJ1-5, with unresolved D. The CDR3 contains 15 residues. The germline V gene has CDR1 SEHNR and CDR2 FQNEAQ (reference sequence). CDR3 nucleotides: TGCGCCAGCAGCCCTTCTGGGCGGGAGAATCAGCCCCAGCATTTT. This gives the protein CASSPSGRENQPQHF.

This clonotype appeared many times. The genes are TRBV7-8 and TRBJ1-1; D ambiguous. There are 14 residues in the CDR3. Germline V CDR1 and CDR2: SGHVS, FQNEAQ. V lost 5 bases to trimming and J lost 0 bases, with 10 bases between them. CDR3 in amino acids: CASSRNGLNTEAFF. The CDR3 bases are TGTGCCAGCAGCCGTAATGGATTGAACACTGAAGCTTTCTTT.

The chain couples TRBV29-1 to TRBJ1-1; D possibly corresponds to TRBD1 (6 bases). The germline CDR1 and CDR2 sequences are SQVTM and ANQGSEA. The CDR3 totals 13 residues. V gave up 7 bases and J gave up 4 bases, with 16 bases separating them. CDR3 residues: CSAYAGQGTEAFF. The DNA of the CDR3 is TGCAGCGCGTACGCGGGACAAGGCACTGAAGCTTTCTTT.

The chain uses TRBV10-3 and TRBJ2-6; a possible D gene is TRBD2 (7 bases). Germline V gives CDR1 ENHRY, CDR2 SYGVKD. The CDR3 is 16 residues long. V lost 3 bases and J 2 bases, leaving 11 bases between the germline ends. The chain's CDR3 is CAISDLGGAGANVLTF. In nucleotides, the CDR3 is TGTGCCATCAGTGATTTAGGGGGGGCTGGGGCCAACGTCCTGACTTTC.

This clonotype appeared many times. DNA of the CDR3: TGTGCCAGCAGCTTACAGACCTACGAGCAGTACTTC. Encoded protein: CASSLQTYEQYF. This chain uses TRBV7-2 with TRBJ2-7; unclear D gene. The CDR3 sequence is 12 residues long. V was trimmed by 2 bases and J by 2 bases, leaving 4 bases between them. CDR1 is SGHTA and CDR2 is FQGNSA in the germline V gene.

This clonotype has a count of ten or more. The chain joins TRBV2 to TRBJ1-4; 10 nucleotides align to TRBD1. The CDR3 extends over 16 amino acids. Germline trimming cut 7 bases from V and 4 bases from J; bases unmatched to any gene: 9. Germline-derived CDR1 and CDR2 are SNHLY and FYNNEI. Here the CDR3 DNA reads TGTGCCAGCATCCCAGGGACAGGGGTTGGTAATGAAAAACTGTTTTTT. Protein product: CASIPGTGVGNEKLFF.

The CDR3: CASRSRDRNTGELFF. The CDR3 DNA is TGTGCCAGCAGGTCTCGGGACAGAAACACCGGGGAGCTGTTTTTT. This chain joins TRBV7-9 and TRBJ2-2; 7 bases are a match to TRBD1. Per the germline V gene, CDR1 is SEHNR and CDR2 is FQNEAQ (reference sequence). V was pared by 6 bases and J by 2 bases, with 6 bases of the junction left unmatched. The CDR3 runs to 15 residues.

The rearrangement links TRBV12-3 or TRBV12-4 to TRBJ1-1; 7 nucleotides agree with TRBD1. The ends lost 5 bases at V and 3 bases at J; junction bases unmatched: 12. The CDR3 runs to 16 residues. This chain's CDR3 is CASSAERTGLYTEAFF. The CDR3 nucleotides read TGTGCCAGCAGTGCCGAACGGACAGGTCTATACACTGAAGCTTTCTTT.

This clonotype appeared a few times. This chain links TRBV24-1 with TRBJ2-2; D might be TRBD2 (6 bases). Looked up from germline, CDR1 is KGHDR and CDR2 is SFDVKD. V was clipped by 0 bases and J by 6 bases, with 19 bases between them. The CDR3 has 18 residues. This CDR3 reads CATSDLHRRGGGAGELFF. DNA of the CDR3: TGTGCCACCAGTGATTTGCATCGGCGGGGCGGCGGTGCCGGGGAGCTGTTTTTT.

This clonotype was recorded many times. The chain recombines TRBV29-1 with TRBJ1-6; the match to TRBD1 covers 7 bases. From germline, CDR1 is SQVTM and CDR2 ANQGSEA. The CDR3 is made up of 13 amino acids. J was trimmed by 8 bases and V by 7 bases; bases with no gene match: 8. The CDR3 coding sequence is TGCAGCGCGTTGGACAGGTCGGATTCACCCCTCCACTTT. Translation gives CSALDRSDSPLHF.

This clonotype was recorded a few times. J is TRBJ2-5 and V is TRBV6-6; 9 bases are a match to TRBD1. The length of the CDR3 is 16 residues. With V trimmed by 6 bases and J by 0 bases, 8 bases remained unmatched. Per the germline V gene, CDR1 is MNHNY and CDR2 is SVGAGI (reference sequence). In DNA, the CDR3 is TGTGCCAGCAGCTCGGGACAGGGCTTTTACCAAGAGACCCAGTACTTC. This codes for CASSSGQGFYQETQYF.

This clonotype was detected many times. The V call is TRBV2, the J call TRBJ2-7; 8 bases line up with TRBD1. The CDR3 is made up of 13 amino acids. Germline V gene sequence: CDR1 SNHLY, CDR2 FYNNEI. The V gene end was trimmed by 8 bases and the J gene end by 4 bases; junction bases not matched to a gene: 7. This CDR3 is CASCETGAYEQYF. As DNA, the CDR3 is TGTGCCAGCTGCGAGACAGGGGCATACGAGCAGTACTTC.

The chain has TRBV29-1 and TRBJ1-3, with TRBD1 as a possible D gene (6 bases). The germline V gene has CDR1 SQVTM and CDR2 ANQGSEA. V was clipped by 7 bases and J by 7 bases, with 17 bases between them. This CDR3 comprises 13 residues. CDR3 loop: CSANRGHLNTIYF. CDR3 nucleotides: TGCAGCGCCAATAGGGGACACCTGAACACCATATATTTT.

Here the CDR3 DNA reads TGTGCCAGCAGCCAAGAATTCGACCGGGACAGCGAACAAGAGACCCAGTACTTC. Residues: CASSQEFDRDSEQETQYF. The chain carries TRBV7-2 and TRBJ2-5, with 7 bases lining up with TRBD1. From germline, CDR1 is SGHTA and CDR2 FQGNSA. The V gene end was trimmed by 5 bases and the J gene end by 2 bases; junction bases not matched to a gene: 17. The CDR3 runs 18 residues.

The chain links TRBV25-1 to TRBJ2-2; 9 bases line up with TRBD1. The length of the CDR3 is 15 residues. Germline CDR1 and CDR2: MGHDK and SYGVNS. Trimming removed 6 bases from V and 3 bases from J; junction bases left unmatched: 5. The CDR3 protein is CASRAGQGYTGELFF. The CDR3 bases are TGTGCCAGCAGGGCGGGACAGGGCTACACCGGGGAGCTGTTTTTT.

Notes on this clonotype: A much larger clone lies a single base off, so this may be a read error. The J gene is TRBJ1-5, the V gene TRBV24-1; 9 nucleotides agree with TRBD1. The germline V gene encodes CDR1 KGHDR and CDR2 SFDVKD. This CDR3 is 13 amino acids long. The CDR3 region is CAISRTGDQPQHF. As DNA, the CDR3 is TGTGCCATCAGTCGGACAGGGGATCAGCCCCAGCATTTT.

This chain joins TRBV10-3 and TRBJ1-5; D uncertain. The V and J ends lost 11 bases and 5 bases respectively, with 16 bases between them. Looked up from germline, CDR1 is ENHRY and CDR2 is SYGVKD. CDR3 length equals 13 residues. The CDR3 protein is CAWSIQIDQPQHF. Written as DNA, the CDR3 is TGTGCCTGGAGTATCCAGATTGATCAGCCCCAGCATTTT.

This sequence joins TRBV12-3 or TRBV12-4 and TRBJ2-7; perhaps TRBD2 as D (6 bases). This CDR3 region has 14 residues. Trimming took 6 bases from V and 7 from J, leaving 19 bases between them. This CDR3 is CASSQEGPGVEQYF. CDR3 DNA sequence: TGTGCCAGCAGCCAAGAAGGACCGGGGGTTGAGCAGTACTTC.

The rearrangement links TRBV4-1 to TRBJ1-1; tentative D call: TRBD1 (5 bases). Trimming removed 4 bases at V and 4 bases at J, with 13 bases between. The CDR3 runs to 14 residues. Looked up from germline, CDR1 is MGHRA and CDR2 is YSYEKL. The CDR3 reads CASSRGLPPTEAFF. In nucleotides, the CDR3 is TGCGCCAGCAGCCGGGGACTACCTCCCACTGAAGCTTTCTTT.

This clonotype was detected once. The J gene is TRBJ2-5, the V gene TRBV6-5; D unresolved. V shed 0 bases and J shed 0 bases, with 5 bases lying between them. The CDR3 has 14 amino acids. In germline, CDR1 is MNHEY, CDR2 SVGAGI. The CDR3 spells CASSYSGYQETQYF. Here the CDR3 DNA reads TGTGCCAGCAGTTACTCGGGATACCAAGAGACCCAGTACTTC.

The CDR3 region is CASSYSSLRRDTEAFF. CDR3 bases: TGTGCCAGCAGTTACTCAAGCCTACGTCGGGACACTGAAGCTTTCTTT. The J gene is TRBJ1-1, the V gene TRBV25-1; D gene uncertain. V was shortened by 5 bases and J by 3 bases, with 19 bases between the two germline ends. The germline CDR1 and CDR2 sequences are MGHDK and SYGVNS. The CDR3 runs to 16 residues.

The table lists this clonotype with many counts. This chain uses TRBV2 with TRBJ1-2; tentatively, D is TRBD1 (6 bases). The germline V gene encodes CDR1 SNHLY and CDR2 FYNNEI. The CDR3 sequence is 14 residues long. V dropped 5 bases and J dropped 7 bases, with 17 bases sitting between them. The DNA of the CDR3 is TGTGCCAGCAGTACTACCAGGGGTCGGGGTGGCTACACCTTC. This encodes CASSTTRGRGGYTF.